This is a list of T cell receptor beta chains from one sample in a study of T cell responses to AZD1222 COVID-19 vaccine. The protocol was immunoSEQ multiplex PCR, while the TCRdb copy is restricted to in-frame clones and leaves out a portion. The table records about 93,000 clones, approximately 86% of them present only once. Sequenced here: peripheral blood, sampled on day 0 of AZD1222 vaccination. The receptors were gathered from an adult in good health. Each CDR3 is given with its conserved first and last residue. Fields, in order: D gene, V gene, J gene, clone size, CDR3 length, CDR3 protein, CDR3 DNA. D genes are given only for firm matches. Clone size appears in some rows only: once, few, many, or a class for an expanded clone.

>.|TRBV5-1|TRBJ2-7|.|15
CASSLVAGGGYEQYF
TGCGCCAGCAGCTTGGTTGCAGGGGGAGGGTACGAGCAGTACTTC
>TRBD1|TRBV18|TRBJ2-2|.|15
CASSPGQSNTGELFF
TGTGCCAGCTCTCCGGGACAGTCGAACACCGGGGAGCTGTTTTTT
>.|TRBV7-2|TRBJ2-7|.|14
CASRPGQAYHEQYF
TGTGCCAGCCGACCTGGCCAGGCCTACCACGAGCAGTACTTC
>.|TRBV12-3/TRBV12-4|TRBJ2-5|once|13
CASSLSLRGTQYF
TGTGCCAGCAGTTTGAGTCTCCGGGGGACCCAGTACTTC
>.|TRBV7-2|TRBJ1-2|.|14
CASSLGWQLYGYTF
TGTGCCAGCAGCTTAGGATGGCAGCTCTATGGCTACACCTTC
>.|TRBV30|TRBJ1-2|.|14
CAWQGFLNDYGYTF
TGTGCCTGGCAGGGGTTCCTTAATGACTATGGCTACACCTTC
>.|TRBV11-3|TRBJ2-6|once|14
CASSYDSGANVLTF
TGTGCCAGCAGCTACGATTCTGGGGCCAACGTCCTGACTTTC
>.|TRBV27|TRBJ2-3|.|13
CASSLKKEVGQYF
TGTGCCAGCAGCCTTAAAAAGGAGGTAGGGCAGTATTTT
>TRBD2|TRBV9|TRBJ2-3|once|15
CASSASGGSGDTQYF
TGTGCCAGCAGCGCGAGCGGGGGCTCAGGGGATACGCAGTATTTT
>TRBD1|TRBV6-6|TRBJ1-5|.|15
CASRSRDRHNQPQHF
TGTGCCAGCAGATCCCGGGACAGACACAATCAGCCCCAGCATTTT
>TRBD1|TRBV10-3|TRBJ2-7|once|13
CAISATPGGEQYF
TGTGCCATCAGTGCAACTCCAGGGGGCGAGCAGTACTTC
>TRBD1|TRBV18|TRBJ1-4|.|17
CASSPEPLTGRNEKLFF
TGTGCCAGCTCACCGGAACCACTGACAGGGAGAAATGAAAAACTGTTTTTT
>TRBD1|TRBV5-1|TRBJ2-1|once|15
CASSLGTGIANEQFF
TGCGCCAGCAGCTTGGGGACAGGGATAGCGAATGAGCAGTTCTTC
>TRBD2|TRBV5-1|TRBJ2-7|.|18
CASSLGLAGGTLSYEQYF
TGCGCCAGCAGCTTGGGACTAGCGGGGGGGACTCTCTCCTACGAGCAGTACTTC
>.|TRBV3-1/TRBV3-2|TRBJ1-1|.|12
CASSHGSTEAFF
TGTGCCAGCAGCCATGGCAGCACTGAAGCTTTCTTT
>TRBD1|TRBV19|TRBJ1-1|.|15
CASSMDRGLNTEAFF
TGTGCCAGTAGTATGGACAGGGGGCTGAACACTGAAGCTTTCTTT
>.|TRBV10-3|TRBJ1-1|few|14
CAISEKVVWTEAFF
TGTGCCATCAGTGAAAAAGTGGTGTGGACTGAAGCTTTCTTT
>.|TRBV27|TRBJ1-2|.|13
CASSAGGTYGYTF
TGTGCCAGCAGCGCGGGGGGTACCTATGGCTACACCTTC
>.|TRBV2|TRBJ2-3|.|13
CASSEGPAGTQYF
TGTGCCAGCAGTGAGGGTCCCGCAGGTACGCAGTATTTT
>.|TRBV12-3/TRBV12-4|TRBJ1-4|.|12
CASSYGNEKLFF
TGTGCCAGCAGTTACGGTAATGAAAAACTGTTTTTT
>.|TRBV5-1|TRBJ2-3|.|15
CASSLRLASSDTQYF
TGCGCCAGCAGCTTGAGGCTAGCGTCCTCGGATACGCAGTATTTT
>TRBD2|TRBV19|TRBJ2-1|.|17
CASSMVTSGRGLNEQFF
TGTGCCAGTAGTATGGTCACTAGCGGGAGAGGTTTAAATGAGCAGTTCTTC
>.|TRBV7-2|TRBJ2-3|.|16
CASSFEEKQGLDTQYF
TGTGCCAGCAGCTTTGAGGAGAAACAGGGTCTGGATACGCAGTATTTT
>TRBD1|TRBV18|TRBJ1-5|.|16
CASSTGQGLSNQPQHF
TGTGCCAGCTCAACGGGACAGGGATTAAGCAATCAGCCCCAGCATTTT
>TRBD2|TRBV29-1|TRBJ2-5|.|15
CSVEVRLAGGKTQYF
TGCAGCGTTGAAGTTCGGCTAGCGGGAGGAAAGACCCAGTACTTC
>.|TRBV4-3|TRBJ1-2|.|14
CASSQDRQIYGYTF
TGCGCCAGCAGCCAAGATCGGCAGATCTATGGCTACACCTTC
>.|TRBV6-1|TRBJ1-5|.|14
CASSEFAGIQPQHF
TGTGCCAGCAGTGAATTCGCAGGGATTCAGCCCCAGCATTTT
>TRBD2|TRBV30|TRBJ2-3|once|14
CAWSNAGRDDTQYF
TGTGCCTGGAGTAATGCAGGGAGGGATGATACGCAGTATTTT
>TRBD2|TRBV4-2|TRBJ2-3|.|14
CASSPSGRVDTQYF
TGTGCCAGCAGTCCAAGCGGGAGAGTAGATACGCAGTATTTT
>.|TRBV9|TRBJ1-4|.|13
CASSVDSGSKLFF
TGTGCCAGCAGCGTAGACTCAGGGTCAAAACTGTTTTTT
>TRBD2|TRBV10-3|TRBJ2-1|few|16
CAITGLAGGLGNEQFF
TGTGCCATCACCGGACTAGCGGGAGGCCTGGGCAATGAGCAGTTCTTC
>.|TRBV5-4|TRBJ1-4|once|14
CASSTKSTNEKLFF
TGTGCCAGCAGCACTAAGTCAACTAATGAAAAACTGTTTTTT
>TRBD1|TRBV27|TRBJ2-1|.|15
CASSQRQGEAHEQFF
TGTGCCAGCAGTCAGAGACAGGGGGAGGCCCATGAGCAGTTCTTC
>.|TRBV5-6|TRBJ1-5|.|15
CASSVGTYSNQPQHF
TGTGCCAGCAGCGTCGGGACTTATAGCAATCAGCCCCAGCATTTT
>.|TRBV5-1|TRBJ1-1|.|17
CASSLGGVWDQDTEAFF
TGCGCCAGCAGCTTGGGAGGGGTGTGGGATCAAGACACTGAAGCTTTCTTT
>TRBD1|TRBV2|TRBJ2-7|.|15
CASTLDRASSYEQYF
TGTGCCAGCACCCTGGACAGGGCTTCGTCCTACGAGCAGTACTTC
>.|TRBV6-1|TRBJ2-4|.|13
CASSEQSKNIQYF
TGTGCCAGCAGTGAACAGTCAAAAAACATTCAGTACTTC
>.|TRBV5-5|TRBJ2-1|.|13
CASSFRLVNEQFF
TGTGCCAGCAGCTTCCGGTTAGTTAATGAGCAGTTCTTC
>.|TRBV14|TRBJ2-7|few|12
CASRGRTYEQYF
TGTGCCAGCAGGGGGCGGACCTACGAGCAGTACTTC
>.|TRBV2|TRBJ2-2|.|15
CASRPDRGGTGELFF
TGTGCCAGCAGACCAGACAGGGGAGGGACCGGGGAGCTGTTTTTT
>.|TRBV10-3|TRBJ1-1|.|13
CAIRGDGYTEAFF
TGTGCCATCAGGGGGGACGGATACACTGAAGCTTTCTTT
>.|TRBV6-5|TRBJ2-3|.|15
CASSYSPSYQDTQYF
TGTGCCAGCAGTTACTCACCATCTTATCAAGATACGCAGTATTTT
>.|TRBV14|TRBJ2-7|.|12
CASSQEYYEQYF
TGTGCCAGCAGCCAAGAGTACTACGAGCAGTACTTC
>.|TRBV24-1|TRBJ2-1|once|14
CATSVGGSYNEQFF
TGTGCCACCAGTGTAGGGGGCTCCTACAATGAGCAGTTCTTC
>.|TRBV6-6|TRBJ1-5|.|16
CASSYGLGSGNQPQHF
TGTGCCAGCAGTTACGGCCTAGGTTCGGGGAATCAGCCCCAGCATTTT
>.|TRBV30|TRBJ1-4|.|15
CAWSALGVGNEKLFF
TGTGCCTGGAGTGCCCTCGGGGTGGGAAATGAAAAACTGTTTTTT
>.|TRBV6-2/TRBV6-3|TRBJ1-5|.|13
CASSYSEGQPQHF
TGTGCCAGCAGTTACTCAGAGGGTCAGCCCCAGCATTTT
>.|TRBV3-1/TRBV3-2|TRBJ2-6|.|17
CASSQEGPGAGANVLTF
TGTGCCAGCAGCCAAGAAGGCCCGGGAGCTGGGGCCAACGTCCTGACTTTC
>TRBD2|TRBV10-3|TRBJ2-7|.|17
CAISESGVLAGVGEQYF
TGTGCCATCAGTGAGTCAGGAGTACTAGCGGGAGTGGGCGAGCAGTACTTC
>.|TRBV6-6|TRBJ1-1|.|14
CASRVKSRGVEAFF
TGTGCCAGCAGAGTTAAGTCACGGGGGGTAGAAGCTTTCTTT
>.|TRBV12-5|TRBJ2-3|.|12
CASGLAPDTQYF
TGTGCTAGTGGTTTGGCGCCAGATACGCAGTATTTT
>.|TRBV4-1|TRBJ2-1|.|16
CASSQDRDPLYNEQFF
TGCGCCAGCAGCCAAGACAGGGACCCTCTATACAATGAGCAGTTCTTC
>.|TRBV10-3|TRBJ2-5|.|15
CAISEATLGQETQYF
TGTGCCATCAGTGAGGCGACCTTAGGGCAAGAGACCCAGTACTTC
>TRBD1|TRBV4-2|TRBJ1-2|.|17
CASTLGGTGDFYSGYTF
TGTGCCAGCACCCTCGGGGGGACAGGGGATTTCTATAGTGGCTACACCTTC
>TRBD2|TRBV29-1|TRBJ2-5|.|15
CSVESGGKRAETQYF
TGCAGCGTTGAATCCGGGGGGAAAAGGGCGGAGACCCAGTACTTC
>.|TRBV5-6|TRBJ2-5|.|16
CASSLGTLDSQETQYF
TGTGCCAGCAGCTTGGGAACATTGGACAGTCAAGAGACCCAGTACTTC
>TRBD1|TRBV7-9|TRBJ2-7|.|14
CASSSIRDRDEQYF
TGTGCCAGCAGCTCGATACGAGACAGGGACGAGCAGTACTTC
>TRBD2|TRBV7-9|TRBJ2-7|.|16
CASSLVGSGSAYEQYF
TGTGCCAGCAGCTTAGTAGGGAGCGGGAGCGCCTACGAGCAGTACTTC
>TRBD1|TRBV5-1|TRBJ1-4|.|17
CASSPRQGARSNEKLFF
TGCGCCAGCAGCCCTCGACAGGGGGCGCGTAGTAATGAAAAACTGTTTTTT
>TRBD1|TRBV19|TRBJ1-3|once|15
CASSTSDRSRNTIYF
TGTGCCAGTAGTACGTCGGACAGGTCACGAAACACCATATATTTT